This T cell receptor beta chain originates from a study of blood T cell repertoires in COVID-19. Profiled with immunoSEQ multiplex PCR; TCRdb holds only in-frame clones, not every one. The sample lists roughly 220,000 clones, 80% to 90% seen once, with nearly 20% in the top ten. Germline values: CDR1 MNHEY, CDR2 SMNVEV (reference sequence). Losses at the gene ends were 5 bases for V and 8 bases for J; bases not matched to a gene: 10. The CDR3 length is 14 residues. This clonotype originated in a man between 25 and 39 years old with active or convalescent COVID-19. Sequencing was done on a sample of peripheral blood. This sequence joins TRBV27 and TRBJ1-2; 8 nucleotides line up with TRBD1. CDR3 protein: CASSTTGEGGGYTF. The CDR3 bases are TGTGCCAGCAGTACGACAGGGGAAGGAGGCGGCTACACCTTC.